The present T cell receptor beta chain was sequenced within a study of human T cells and chemical hapten exposure. Study context: Mainly, slight library volume differences in the pool made TCR yields vary. Findings and limits, study-wide: TCRs exceeding 1 in 1000 frequency stayed unchanged with DPC sensitization.

During construction of the library, unique molecular identifiers were attached to individual cDNA molecules for quantitative, reproducible TCR counting. Authors' processing steps: With a range of roughly 20,000 to 690,600, the median per sample was roughly 97,000 TCRs. One entry per CDR3 protein results from TCRdb running MiXCR on the RACE reads. Here the V and J calls rest on TCRdb's processing, not on the authors' analysis. The profile shows about 300,000 distinct CDR3 sequences, 5.5% of them singletons. The germline V gene has CDR1 SGHTA and CDR2 FQGNSA. The CDR3 sequence is 18 residues long. Time point noted: pre-sensitization, week 0. Documented treatment: therapeutic diphenylcyclopropenone sensitization with weekly scalp DPC. For this clonotype: Its antigen is as yet unknown. Its ends do not fully match the called genes, so a read error is possible.

The V gene is TRBV7-2, the J gene TRBJ2-5; 14 bases are shared with TRBD2. This TCR was sampled from a woman aged 18-29 years with alopecia areata. Some clones in this sample may be carry-over from other donors' samples. The sample was whole blood, taken in connection with sensitization to the hapten diphenylcyclopropenone (DPC). Here the CDR3 DNA reads TGTGCCAGCAGCCCCGGGACTAGCGGGGGCCCGGACCGAGAGACCCTGTACTTC. Translation gives CASSPGTSGGPDRETLYF. The variable domain in full, with the rest retrieved from reference TRBV7-2 and TRBJ2-5, is GAGVSQSPSNKVTEKGKDVELRCDPISGHTALYWYRQSLGQGLEFLIYFQGNSAPDKSGLPSDRFSAERTGGSVSTLTIQRTQQEDSAVYLCASSPGTSGGPDRETLYFGPGTRLLVL.